These T cell receptor beta chains were read from a single sample in a study of cytotoxic CD8 clonotypes in ibrutinib-treated CLL. Sequenced by immunoSEQ multiplex PCR; TCRdb stores in-frame clones only, minus some. Here the sample spans some 50,000 clones, approximately 60% being singletons. The sample here was PBMCs, taken after 24 months of ibrutinib treatment. All receptors come from a human donor with chronic lymphocytic leukemia. Both conserved end residues are part of each CDR3. The D gene is left open where the match is weak. The size field is filled for only some rows; it gives once, few, many or a size class.

DNA: TGCGCCAGCAGCCCGGGACTTTCTAGCACAGATACGCAGTATTTT
CDR3: CASSPGLSSTDTQYF
V: TRBV5-1
D: .
size: .
J: TRBJ2-3

DNA: TGCGCCAGCAGCGCCAGGACAGGGGGTTCGTCCGGGGAGCTGTTTTTT
CDR3: CASSARTGGSSGELFF
V: TRBV5-1
D: TRBD1
size: .
J: TRBJ2-2

DNA: TGTGCCAGCGGGGGGCGGGAACAGCCCCAGCATTTT
CDR3: CASGGREQPQHF
V: TRBV6-6
D: .
size: .
J: TRBJ1-5

DNA: TGTGCCAGCAGGACAGGGGGCCGGACAGATACGCAGTATTTT
CDR3: CASRTGGRTDTQYF
V: TRBV27
D: TRBD1
size: .
J: TRBJ2-3

DNA: TGTGCCACCTCCCCCGGACTAGCGGGGGGCCGGGAGACCCAGTACTTC
CDR3: CATSPGLAGGRETQYF
V: TRBV10-3
D: TRBD2
size: .
J: TRBJ2-5

DNA: TGCGCCAGCAGCCCCGGGTGGGAGGAGACCCAGTACTTC
CDR3: CASSPGWEETQYF
V: TRBV5-1
D: .
size: .
J: TRBJ2-5

DNA: TGTGCCAGCAGCAGTAGACAGTTCCAAGAGACCCAGTACTTC
CDR3: CASSSRQFQETQYF
V: TRBV7-9
D: .
size: once
J: TRBJ2-5

DNA: TGTGCCAGCAGCTTGGGGCTAGCGGGGTATGCAGAGACCCAGTACTTC
CDR3: CASSLGLAGYAETQYF
V: TRBV7-9
D: TRBD2
size: .
J: TRBJ2-5

DNA: TGTGCCAGCAGCTTCAAGACAGATACGCAGTATTTT
CDR3: CASSFKTDTQYF
V: TRBV7-2
D: .
size: few
J: TRBJ2-3

DNA: TGTGCCAGCAGCTTAGTTGTTAGCGGGAGGGAGACCCAGTACTTC
CDR3: CASSLVVSGRETQYF
V: TRBV11-2
D: TRBD2
size: .
J: TRBJ2-5

DNA: TGTGCCAGTAGGATAGCGGGGGGGAACACCGGGGAGCTGTTTTTT
CDR3: CASRIAGGNTGELFF
V: TRBV19
D: TRBD2
size: many
J: TRBJ2-2

DNA: TGTGCCAGCAGCGTAGCTTTGGCAGACCCGCCTTTCTTT
CDR3: CASSVALADPPFF
V: TRBV9
D: .
size: .
J: TRBJ1-1

DNA: TGTGCCAGCAGTGCAGACGGGGACGAGCAGTACTTC
CDR3: CASSADGDEQYF
V: TRBV6-5
D: .
size: .
J: TRBJ2-7

DNA: TGTGCCAGTAGTAACGACCCTGTGATAGAAGCTTTCTTT
CDR3: CASSNDPVIEAFF
V: TRBV19
D: .
size: .
J: TRBJ1-1

DNA: TGTGCCAGCAGTTTTACAGGGCGGGGGTATAATGAGCAGTTCTTC
CDR3: CASSFTGRGYNEQFF
V: TRBV2
D: .
size: .
J: TRBJ2-1

DNA: TGTGCCAGCAGTGGCCCTAAGGCTAGAAGACATAGCAATCAGCCCCAGCATTTT
CDR3: CASSGPKARRHSNQPQHF
V: TRBV25-1
D: .
size: .
J: TRBJ1-5

DNA: TGTGCCAGCAGCTTGGCGGGAGTTCAGTACTTC
CDR3: CASSLAGVQYF
V: TRBV11-2
D: TRBD2
size: many
J: TRBJ2-4

DNA: TGTGCCAGCAGGTGGCAGGGCGGCAATCAGCCCCAGCATTTT
CDR3: CASRWQGGNQPQHF
V: TRBV6-1
D: .
size: medium-sized
J: TRBJ1-5

DNA: TGTGCCAGCAGCTACACAGGGGGCGCGTCAGATACGCAGTATTTT
CDR3: CASSYTGGASDTQYF
V: TRBV7-9
D: TRBD1
size: .
J: TRBJ2-3

DNA: TGCAGCGTGCTCGCTGGGGGGTCAGATACGCAGTATTTT
CDR3: CSVLAGGSDTQYF
V: TRBV29-1
D: .
size: .
J: TRBJ2-3

DNA: TGTGCCAGCATGGGCAGGGGGCCTTCACCCCTCCACTTT
CDR3: CASMGRGPSPLHF
V: TRBV28
D: TRBD1
size: .
J: TRBJ1-6

DNA: TGTGCCAGCAGTTTTCCCGGGACTAGCGGGGGGACAGATACGCAGTATTTT
CDR3: CASSFPGTSGGTDTQYF
V: TRBV28
D: TRBD2
size: .
J: TRBJ2-3

DNA: TGTGCCAGCAGTGAAGAAACGGGAATGGCCCAGCATTTT
CDR3: CASSEETGMAQHF
V: TRBV6-1
D: .
size: .
J: TRBJ1-5